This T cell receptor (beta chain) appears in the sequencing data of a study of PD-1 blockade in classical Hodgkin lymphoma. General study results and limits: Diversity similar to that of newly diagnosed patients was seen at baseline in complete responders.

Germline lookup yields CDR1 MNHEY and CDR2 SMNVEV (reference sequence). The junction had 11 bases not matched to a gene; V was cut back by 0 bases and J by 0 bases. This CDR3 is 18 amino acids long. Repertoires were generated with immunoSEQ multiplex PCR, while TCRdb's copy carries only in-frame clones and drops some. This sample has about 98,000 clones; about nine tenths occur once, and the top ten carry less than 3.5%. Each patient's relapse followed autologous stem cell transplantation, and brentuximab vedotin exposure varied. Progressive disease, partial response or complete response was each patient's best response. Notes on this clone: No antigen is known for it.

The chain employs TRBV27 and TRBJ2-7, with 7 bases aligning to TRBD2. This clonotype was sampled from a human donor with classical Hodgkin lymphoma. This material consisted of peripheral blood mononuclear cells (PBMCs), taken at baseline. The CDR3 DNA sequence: TGTGCCAGCAGTTTATCGAGGCCTAGCGGTCTCAGCTCCTACGAGCAGTACTTC. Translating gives CASSLSRPSGLSSYEQYF.